Following are 2 T cell receptor beta chains from one sample sequenced in a study of shared clonotypes between healthy human individuals. Sequencing used immunoSEQ multiplex PCR; TCRdb keeps in-frame clones, though not all of them. The sample shows about 460,000 clones, approximately 77% of them seen only once. Sequenced sample: PBMCs. These TCRs come from a woman in her forties in good health. Some clones in this sample may be carry-over from other donors' samples.

The rearrangement links TRBV4-2 to TRBJ1-5; 8 bases are shared with TRBD1. The CDR3 sequence is 18 residues long. Germline V gene data show CDR1 as LGHNA and CDR2 as YNFKEQ. J gave up 3 bases and V 1 base, and 11 bases lay outside the gene matches. The CDR3 spells CASSQGPDRDYPNQPQHF. The CDR3 nucleotides read TGTGCCAGCAGCCAAGGCCCGGACAGGGATTATCCCAATCAGCCCCAGCATTTT.

With respect to this clone: Only one base separates this from a far larger clonotype, so it likely reflects a read error. This chain joins TRBV7-9 and TRBJ2-7; D gene ambiguous. The V gene lost 3 bases and the J gene lost 3 bases, with 9 bases spanning the gap. The CDR3 runs 13 residues. Germline lookup yields CDR1 SEHNR and CDR2 FQNEAQ (reference sequence). The CDR3 nucleotides are TGTGCCAGCAGCTTTGTACGATTCTACGAGCAGTACTTC. This codes for CASSFVRFYEQYF.